These 6 T cell receptor beta chains originate from one sample sequenced in a study of blood T cell repertoires in COVID-19. TCRdb's table, derived via immunoSEQ multiplex PCR, lists solely in-frame clones and lacks some. The sample holds nearly 110,000 clones, less than 85% seen once. The sequenced material came from peripheral blood. Receptor source: a woman aged 55-70 years with acute or convalescent COVID-19.

The chain carries TRBV19 and TRBJ1-5; the D gene is possibly TRBD1 (5 bases). This CDR3 is built from 15 residues. The V and J ends lost 2 bases and 2 bases respectively, with 10 bases between them. CDR1 LNHDA and CDR2 SQIVND come from the germline V gene (reference sequence). The CDR3 coding sequence is TGTGCCAGTAGTATAACGGGAGGGGGCAATCAGCCCCAGCATTTT. It is translated as CASSITGGGNQPQHF.

The chain joins TRBV5-1 to TRBJ1-2; 7 bases map to TRBD1. Germline V lookup: CDR1 SGHRS, CDR2 YFSETQ. The length of the CDR3 is 14 residues. Trimming removed 0 bases from V and 5 bases from J; junction bases left unmatched: 4. The chain's CDR3 is CASSLAQTGYGYTF. In nucleotides, the CDR3 is TGCGCCAGCAGCTTGGCACAGACAGGGTATGGCTACACCTTC.

V is TRBV6-5 and J is TRBJ2-5, with D maybe TRBD2 (5 bases). This CDR3 is 12 amino acids long. The germline V gene encodes CDR1 MNHEY and CDR2 SVGAGI. The V and J ends lost 4 bases and 4 bases respectively, with 7 bases between them. For the CDR3, the DNA is TGTGCCAGCAGTTTCGCGGGAGAGACCCAGTACTTC. It codes for CASSFAGETQYF.

The chain has TRBV29-1 and TRBJ2-4; TRBD1 aligns across 9 bases. Trimming took 0 bases from V and 7 from J; bases not matched to a gene: 7. The CDR3 consists of 15 residues. Germline CDR1 reads SQVTM; CDR2 reads ANQGSEA. CDR3 loop: CSVEDWTGAGNIQYF. The CDR3 DNA sequence: TGCAGCGTTGAAGACTGGACAGGGGCGGGTAACATTCAGTACTTC.

V gene TRBV19 combines with J gene TRBJ2-2; D is unclear. The V end was cut by 6 bases, the J end by 7 bases, with 12 bases between. This CDR3 has 13 amino acids. Germline V gene lookup returns CDR1 LNHDA and CDR2 SQIVND (reference sequence). Here the CDR3 reads CASSDFSRGELFF. In DNA, the CDR3 is TGTGCCAGTAGCGATTTCAGTCGCGGGGAGCTGTTTTTT.

This rearrangement joins TRBV5-1 to TRBJ1-2; 8 bases fit TRBD1. The CDR3 contains 15 residues. Germline values: CDR1 SGHRS, CDR2 YFSETQ. Unmatched junction bases numbered 9, after V lost 0 bases and J lost 8 bases. The CDR3 DNA follows: TGCGCCAGCAGCTTGGTTCAACAGGGGGGCCGAGGCTACACCTTC. Its translation: CASSLVQQGGRGYTF.